This record covers a single T cell receptor (beta chain). Its antigen is undetermined. After isolation, RNA underwent reverse transcription to generate cDNA as the sequencing template. Generated by immunoSEQ multiplex PCR, the TCRdb table keeps only in-frame clones and is missing some. The data show more than 95,000 clones, roughly two fifths seen once. The data were taken from a study of CD8+ T cells in alopecia areata. Overall study context: Oral tofacitinib (5 to 10 mg twice daily) was administered to treated patients. The tofacitinib course ran for 6 to 18 months and was followed by 6 months off drug. Findings and limits, study-wide: Among the cells sequenced in scalp samples are also the resident alphabeta T cells of normal skin.

V lost 0 bases to trimming and J lost 0 bases; unmatched junction nucleotides: 5. The CDR3 runs 18 residues. Germline loops: CDR1 MGHRA, CDR2 YSYEKL. This clonotype was obtained from a human donor with alopecia areata. This sequence joins TRBV4-1 and TRBJ2-6; TRBD1 aligns across 7 bases. Sequenced material: CD4+ T cells sorted from blood. Here the CDR3 reads CASSQEGTVNSGANVLTF. DNA for the CDR3: TGCGCCAGCAGCCAAGAAGGGACAGTAAACTCTGGGGCCAACGTCCTGACTTTC.